One T cell receptor beta chain is described in this entry. The data were obtained in a study of T cell clones after liver transplantation. Study summary: Third-party-reactive TCRbeta sequences from pre-transplant mixed lymphocyte reactions served as antigen-independent comparators.

With 5 bases clipped from V and 9 bases from J, the junction kept 14 bases outside the gene matches. CDR3 length: 17 amino acids. Germline CDR1 reads PRHDT; CDR2 reads FYEKMQ (reference sequence). Sequenced by immunoSEQ multiplex PCR; TCRdb stores in-frame clones only, minus some. The data hold 55,000 or so clones, with 70% to 80% observed a single time. The sample in question was CD4+ T cells from blood, obtained before liver transplant. The rearrangement links TRBV13 to TRBJ2-1; 12 bases match TRBD2. The sequence was collected from a human donor who received a liver transplant. CDR3 coding DNA: TGTGCCAGCAGCCCCAGGACTAGCGGGGCGGCGGGGGGTGAGCAGTTCTTC. Amino acids: CASSPRTSGAAGGEQFF.